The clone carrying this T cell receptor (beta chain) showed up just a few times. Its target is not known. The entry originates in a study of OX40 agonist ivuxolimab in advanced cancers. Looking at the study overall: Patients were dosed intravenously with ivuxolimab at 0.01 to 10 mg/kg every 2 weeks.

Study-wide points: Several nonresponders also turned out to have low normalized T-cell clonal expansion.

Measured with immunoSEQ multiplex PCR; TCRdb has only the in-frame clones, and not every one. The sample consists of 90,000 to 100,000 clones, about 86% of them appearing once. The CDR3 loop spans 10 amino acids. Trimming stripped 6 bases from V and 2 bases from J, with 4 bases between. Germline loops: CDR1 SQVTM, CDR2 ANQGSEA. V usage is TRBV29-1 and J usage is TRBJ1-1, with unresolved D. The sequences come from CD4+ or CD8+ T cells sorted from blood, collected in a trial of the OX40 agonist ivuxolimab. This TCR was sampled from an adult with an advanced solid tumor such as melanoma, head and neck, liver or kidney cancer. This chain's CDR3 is CSVTNTEAFF. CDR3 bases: TGCAGCGTCACCAACACTGAAGCTTTCTTT.